This T cell receptor (beta chain) was found in a study of T cell repertoires in cytomegalovirus infection. Across the study: Carrying CMV and the relevant HLA type showed in public TCR beta signatures.

This clonotype was seen repeatedly, ten times or more. The CDR3 runs 14 residues. Trimming cost V 6 bases and J 4 bases; bases outside gene matches: 8. The germline gives CDR1 SEHNR, CDR2 FQNEAQ (reference sequence). TCRdb re-analysed the reads in MiXCR, keeping a single row per CDR3 protein. The sample yields 740,000 or so distinct CDR3 sequences, about 40% seen once. Sequencing was carried out using PBMCs. The chain has TRBV7-9 and TRBJ1-1; the match to TRBD1 covers 7 bases. The source of this sequence is a human donor in good health (CMV status not recorded). Some clones in this sample may be carry-over from other donors' samples. CDR3 nucleotide sequence: TGTGCCAGCAGTCTGAGGGGGCTTGGCACTGAAGCTTTCTTT. Residues: CASSLRGLGTEAFF.